This record covers a single T cell receptor (beta chain). The antigen remains unidentified. Primers for the PCR totalled 60 Vbeta and 13 Jbeta. Generated by immunoSEQ multiplex PCR, the TCRdb table keeps only in-frame clones and is missing some. The sample lists 150,000 or so clones; about 85% were seen once. The CDR3 covers 13 residues. Germline CDR1 is SGHTA and CDR2 is FQGNSA. Trimming shortened V by 1 base and J by 13 bases, and 14 bases separated the two germline ends. This entry belongs to a study of cytomegalovirus exposure and HLA in healthy donors. Points from the study as a whole: The classifier reportedly diagnosed cytomegalovirus status with high sensitivity and specificity.

Sequences were obtained from PBMCs. The chain joins TRBV7-2 to TRBJ2-1; the D gene is possibly TRBD2 (5 bases). This TCR derives from a man between 18 and 35 years old in good health and CMV-seropositive. CDR3 sequence reads: CASSLDRTGRQFF. DNA for the CDR3: TGTGCCAGCAGCTTAGATAGGACGGGGAGACAGTTCTTC.